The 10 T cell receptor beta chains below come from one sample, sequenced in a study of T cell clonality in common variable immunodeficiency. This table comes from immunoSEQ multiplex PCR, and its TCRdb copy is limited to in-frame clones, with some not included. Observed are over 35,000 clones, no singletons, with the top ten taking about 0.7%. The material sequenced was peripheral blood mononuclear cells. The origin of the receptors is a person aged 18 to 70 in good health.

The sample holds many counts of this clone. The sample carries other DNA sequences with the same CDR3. Incomplete CDR3 DNA: TGTGCCAGCAGCTTAGGTGGGACAGGTGAA. This gives the protein CASSLGGTGE. The CDR3 in its entirety is CASSLGGTGEAFF. The chain employs TRBV11-2 and TRBJ1-1; TRBD1 matches at 8 bases. The CDR3 end lies 3 residues beyond the end of the read and is filled in from the germline J gene. J lost 7 bases, V lost 1 base, and 2 bases had no gene match. Germline V gene lookup returns CDR1 SGHAT and CDR2 FQNNGV. This CDR3 comprises 13 residues.

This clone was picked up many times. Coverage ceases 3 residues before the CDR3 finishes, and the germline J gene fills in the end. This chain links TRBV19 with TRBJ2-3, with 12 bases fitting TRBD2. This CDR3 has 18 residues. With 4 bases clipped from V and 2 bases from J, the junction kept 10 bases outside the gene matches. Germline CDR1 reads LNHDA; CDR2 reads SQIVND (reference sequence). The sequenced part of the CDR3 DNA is TGTGCCAGTAGTACCCGGACTAGCGGGGACCTTAACACAGATACG. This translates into CASSTRTSGDLNTDT. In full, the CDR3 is CASSTRTSGDLNTDTQYF.

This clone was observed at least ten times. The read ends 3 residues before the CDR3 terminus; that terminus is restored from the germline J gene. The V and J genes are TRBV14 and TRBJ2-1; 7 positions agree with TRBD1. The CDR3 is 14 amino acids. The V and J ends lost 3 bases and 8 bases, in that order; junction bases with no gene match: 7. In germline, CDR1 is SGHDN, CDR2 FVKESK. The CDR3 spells CASSQRGLVDEQFF. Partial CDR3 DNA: TGTGCCAGCAGCCAGAGGGGGCTCGTCGATGAG.

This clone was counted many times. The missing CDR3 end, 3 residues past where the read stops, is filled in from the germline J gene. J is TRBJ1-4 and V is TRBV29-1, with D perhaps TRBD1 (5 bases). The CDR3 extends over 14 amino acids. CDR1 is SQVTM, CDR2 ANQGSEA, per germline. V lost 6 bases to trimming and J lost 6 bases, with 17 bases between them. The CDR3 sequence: CSVAQGNSDEKLFF. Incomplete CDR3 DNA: TGCAGCGTCGCCCAGGGTAATTCCGATGAAAAA.

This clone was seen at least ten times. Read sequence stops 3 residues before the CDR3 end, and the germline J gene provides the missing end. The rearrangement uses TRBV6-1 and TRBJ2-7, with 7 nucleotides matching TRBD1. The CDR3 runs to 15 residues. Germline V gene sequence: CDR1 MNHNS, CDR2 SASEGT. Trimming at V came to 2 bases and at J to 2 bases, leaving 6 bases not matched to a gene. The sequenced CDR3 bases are TGTGCCAGCAGTGAAACGGGGACAGCGACCTACGAG. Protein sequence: CASSETGTATYE. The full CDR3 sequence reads CASSETGTATYEQYF.

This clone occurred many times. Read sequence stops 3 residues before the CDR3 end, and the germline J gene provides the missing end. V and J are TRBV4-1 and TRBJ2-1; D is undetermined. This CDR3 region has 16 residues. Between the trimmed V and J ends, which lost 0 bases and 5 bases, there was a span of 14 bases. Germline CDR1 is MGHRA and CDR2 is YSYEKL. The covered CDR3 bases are TGCGCCAGCAGCCAAGAAGGCAGGCTACTCGACAATGAG. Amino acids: CASSQEGRLLDNE. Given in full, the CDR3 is CASSQEGRLLDNEQFF.

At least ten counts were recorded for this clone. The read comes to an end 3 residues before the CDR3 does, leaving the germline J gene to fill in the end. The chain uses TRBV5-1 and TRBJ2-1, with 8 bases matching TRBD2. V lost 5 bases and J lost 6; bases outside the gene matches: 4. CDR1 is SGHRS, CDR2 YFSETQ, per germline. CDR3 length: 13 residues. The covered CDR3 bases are TGCGCCAGCAGGGGGACTAGTTCCAATGAG. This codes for CASRGTSSNE. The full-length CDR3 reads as CASRGTSSNEQFF.

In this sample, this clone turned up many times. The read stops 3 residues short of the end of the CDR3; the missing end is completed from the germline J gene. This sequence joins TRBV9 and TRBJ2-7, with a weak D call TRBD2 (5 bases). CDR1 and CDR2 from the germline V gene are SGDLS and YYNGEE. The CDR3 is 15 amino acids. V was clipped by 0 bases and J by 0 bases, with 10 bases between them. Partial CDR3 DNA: TGTGCCAGCAGCGTAGGAGTAGCGACCTCCTACGAG. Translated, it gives CASSVGVATSYE. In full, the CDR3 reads CASSVGVATSYEQYF.

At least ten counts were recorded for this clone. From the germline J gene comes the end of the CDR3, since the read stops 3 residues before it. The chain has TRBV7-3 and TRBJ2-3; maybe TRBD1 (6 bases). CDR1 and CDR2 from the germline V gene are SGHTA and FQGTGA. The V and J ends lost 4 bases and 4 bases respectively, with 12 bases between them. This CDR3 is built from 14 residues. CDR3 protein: CASSSGTSADTQYF. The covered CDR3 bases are TGTGCCAGCAGCTCTGGGACATCTGCAGATACG.

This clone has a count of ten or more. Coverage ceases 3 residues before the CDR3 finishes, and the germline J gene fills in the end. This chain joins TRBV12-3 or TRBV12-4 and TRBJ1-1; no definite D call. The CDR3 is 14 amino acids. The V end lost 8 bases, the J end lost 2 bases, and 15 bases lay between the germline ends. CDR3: CASHDGRGNTEAFF. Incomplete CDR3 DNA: TGTGCCAGCCATGACGGACGGGGAAACACTGAA.